These 27 T cell receptor beta chains share one sample of origin, sequenced in a study of T cell changes during pregnancy in multiple sclerosis. TCRdb's table, derived via immunoSEQ multiplex PCR, lists solely in-frame clones and lacks some. Of over 90,000 clones in the sample, roughly 92% were seen once. Source: peripheral blood, taken after pregnancy. Receptor source: a female donor with multiple sclerosis, enrolled in a pregnancy study.

The rearrangement links TRBV4-1 to TRBJ1-4; TRBD1 matches at 7 bases. CDR3 length: 14 amino acids. The ends lost 2 bases at V and 8 bases at J; junction bases unmatched: 5. Germline loops: CDR1 MGHRA, CDR2 YSYEKL. The CDR3 reads CASSQQGVREKLFF. The DNA of the CDR3 is TGCGCCAGCAGCCAACAGGGGGTTCGCGAAAAACTGTTTTTT.

The CDR3 region has the DNA TGTGCCAGCAGACTCCTAGCGGGGCCCTACAATGAGCAGTTCTTC. Protein product: CASRLLAGPYNEQFF. The genes are TRBV2 and TRBJ2-1; 9 bases are a match to TRBD2. Germline CDR1 is SNHLY and CDR2 is FYNNEI. Germline trimming cut 6 bases from V and 2 bases from J; bases unmatched to any gene: 5. The length of the CDR3 is 15 residues. Together with reference TRBV2 and TRBJ2-1, the CDR3 gives the full variable domain: EPEVTQTPSHQVTQMGQEVILRCVPISNHLYFYWYRQILGQKVEFLVSFYNNEISEKSEIFDDQFSVERPDGSNFTLKIRSTKLEDSAMYFCASRLLAGPYNEQFFGPGTRLTVL.

This clone has just one count. The rearrangement uses TRBV6-5 and TRBJ2-1; tentatively, D is TRBD2 (5 bases). This CDR3 has 13 residues. V was trimmed by 4 bases and J by 6 bases, leaving 10 bases between them. The germline gives CDR1 MNHEY, CDR2 SVGAGI. Here the CDR3 DNA reads TGTGCCAGCAGTTCAGGACTCTTCAATGAGCAGTTCTTC. Protein sequence: CASSSGLFNEQFF.

V and J are TRBV28 and TRBJ2-1; D is possibly TRBD2 (7 bases). The CDR3 runs 16 residues. The V and J ends lost 2 bases and 2 bases respectively, with 13 bases between them. Looked up from germline, CDR1 is MDHEN and CDR2 is SYDVKM. CDR3 residues: CASSLGGASAYNEQFF. The CDR3 DNA reads as TGTGCCAGCAGTTTAGGGGGGGCTAGCGCCTACAATGAGCAGTTCTTC.

The chain recombines TRBV5-4 with TRBJ1-2, with no clear D. The CDR3 is made up of 14 amino acids. V lost 0 bases, J lost 4 bases, and 10 bases lay in between. Germline lookup yields CDR1 SGHNT and CDR2 YYREEE (reference sequence). CDR3 DNA sequence: TGTGCCAGCAGCTTGGAGTCGGGAATCTATGGCTACACCTTC. It specifies CASSLESGIYGYTF.

The V and J genes are TRBV6-5 and TRBJ2-2, with D perhaps TRBD1 (5 bases). Per the germline V gene, CDR1 is MNHEY and CDR2 is SVGAGI. This CDR3 is built from 16 residues. With 0 bases removed from V and 3 bases from J, the gap between germline ends came to 11 bases. CDR3 residues: CASSYSRATDTGELFF. The CDR3, as DNA: TGTGCCAGCAGTTACTCCAGGGCAACTGACACCGGGGAGCTGTTTTTT.

V usage is TRBV19 and J usage is TRBJ2-1; 8 nucleotides agree with TRBD2. The CDR3 contains 10 residues. The germline V gene has CDR1 LNHDA and CDR2 SQIVND (reference sequence). Trimming took 9 bases from V and 14 from J; bases not matched to a gene: 6. The chain's CDR3 is CASFGGGKFF. The CDR3 DNA is TGTGCCAGCTTTGGCGGGGGGAAGTTCTTC.

V gene TRBV7-6 combines with J gene TRBJ2-7; 10 bases are shared with TRBD1. After removal of 5 bases from V and 5 bases from J, the junction contained 6 bases not matched to a gene. The CDR3 runs to 14 residues. Looked up from germline, CDR1 is SGHVS and CDR2 is FNYEAQ. The CDR3 protein is CASSQGQGTHEQYF. The DNA of the CDR3 is TGTGCCAGCAGCCAGGGACAGGGGACCCACGAGCAGTACTTC.

This chain links TRBV5-1 with TRBJ2-5, with TRBD2 matching over 10 bases. Germline loops: CDR1 SGHRS, CDR2 YFSETQ. Trimming at V came to 0 bases and at J to 2 bases, leaving 4 bases not matched to a gene. The CDR3 consists of 16 residues. Here the CDR3 DNA reads TGCGCCAGCAGCTTGGCCCGAGCGGGGGGGCAAGAGACCCAGTACTTC. Residues: CASSLARAGGQETQYF.

In regard to this clone: The junction and the germline gene differ at one end; a read error may be behind it. This chain uses TRBV5-1 with TRBJ2-6; TRBD1 matches 7 bases. This CDR3 contains 12 residues. CDR1 SGHRS and CDR2 YFSETQ come from the germline V gene. CDR3 DNA: TGCGCCAGCAGCCTGGAGACCGGGACAGTCTCTTTC. Its protein product is CASSLETGTVSF.

In its sample, this clone was seen once. V and J are TRBV10-1 and TRBJ2-7; TRBD1 matches at 8 bases. The V segment lost 3 bases and the J segment 1 base; nucleotides outside the gene matches: 5. CDR1 and CDR2 (germline): WNHNN, SYGVQD (reference sequence). The CDR3 consists of 15 residues. CDR3: CASSERQGPSYEQYF. The CDR3 DNA sequence: TGCGCCAGCAGTGAAAGACAGGGGCCATCCTACGAGCAGTACTTC.

The rearrangement joins TRBV23-1 to TRBJ1-2, with TRBD1 matching over 9 bases. TRBV23-1 is placed among ORFs of uncertain function. The CDR3 runs 17 residues. The V and J ends lost 2 bases and 3 bases, in that order; junction bases with no gene match: 10. CDR3 loop: CASSQSGRTGEHYGYTF. The DNA of the CDR3 is TGCGCCAGCAGTCAAAGTGGACGGACAGGGGAACACTATGGCTACACCTTC.

The J gene is TRBJ2-5, the V gene TRBV19; 10 bases match TRBD2. CDR1 is LNHDA, CDR2 SQIVND, per germline (reference sequence). The CDR3 has 15 amino acids. Trimming removed 4 bases from V and 11 bases from J; junction bases left unmatched: 13. The CDR3 sequence: CASSTLPSGGTLQYF. The CDR3 region has the DNA TGTGCCAGTAGTACCCTACCTAGCGGGGGTACATTACAGTACTTC.

The chain couples TRBV2 to TRBJ1-5; tentative D call: TRBD1 (6 bases). Germline V gives CDR1 SNHLY, CDR2 FYNNEI. This CDR3 has 14 amino acids. V was shortened by 7 bases and J by 2 bases, with 12 bases between the two germline ends. CDR3 bases: TGTGCCAGCAAGGGGCCAGGGGGCAATCAGCCCCAGCATTTT. This codes for CASKGPGGNQPQHF.

The chain uses TRBV18 and TRBJ2-5; perhaps TRBD1 as D (6 bases). V lost 3 bases and J 0 bases, leaving 14 bases between the germline ends. Per the germline V gene, CDR1 is KGHSH and CDR2 is LQKENI. The CDR3 extends over 16 amino acids. For the CDR3, the DNA is TGTGCCAGCTCACCGCAGGGACAAACGTACCAAGAGACCCAGTACTTC. Amino acid sequence: CASSPQGQTYQETQYF.

V usage is TRBV7-3 and J usage is TRBJ1-1; D gene unclear. V was trimmed by 0 bases and J by 1 base, leaving 6 bases between them. The CDR3 has 14 amino acids. Germline lookup yields CDR1 SGHTA and CDR2 FQGTGA. The CDR3 DNA is TGTGCCAGCAGCTTAACGGCAGAGAACACTGAAGCTTTCTTT. Protein product: CASSLTAENTEAFF.

The gene calls are TRBV4-2 and TRBJ1-2; 7 bases map to TRBD1. V lost 4 bases, J lost 0 bases, and 8 bases stayed unmatched. The V gene's germline CDR1 is LGHNA and CDR2 YNFKEQ. CDR3 size: 16 residues. This chain's CDR3 is CASSPDPRGANYGYTF. In DNA form, the CDR3 reads TGTGCCAGCAGCCCAGACCCCAGGGGGGCTAACTATGGCTACACCTTC.

The chain links TRBV4-2 to TRBJ1-2; the D is unclear. In germline, CDR1 is LGHNA, CDR2 YNFKEQ. V was cut by 4 bases and J by 8 bases, with 20 bases left in between. This CDR3 is built from 15 residues. The CDR3 DNA reads as TGTGCCAGCAGCCCTGGATCGTGGGGAACGGGGGGCTACACCTTC. Translated, it gives CASSPGSWGTGGYTF.

The V gene is TRBV14, the J gene TRBJ2-1; 10 bases fit TRBD2. The germline V gene encodes CDR1 SGHDN and CDR2 FVKESK. This CDR3 is 17 amino acids long. Trimming removed 1 base from V and 9 bases from J; junction bases left unmatched: 12. The CDR3 loop reads CASSQVGGVAGGFEQFF. In DNA, the CDR3 is TGTGCCAGCAGCCAAGTCGGCGGAGTAGCGGGAGGATTTGAGCAGTTCTTC. Complete variable domain (other parts from reference TRBV14 and TRBJ2-1): EAGVTQFPSHSVIEKGQTVTLRCDPISGHDNLYWYRRVMGKEIKFLLHFVKESKQDESGMPNNRFLAERTGGTYSTLKVQPAELEDSGVYFCASSQVGGVAGGFEQFFGPGTRLTVL.

The chain is built from TRBV29-1 and TRBJ2-5, with 11 bases fitting TRBD1. CDR1 and CDR2 (germline): SQVTM, ANQGSEA. The junction had 5 bases not matched to a gene; V was cut back by 7 bases and J by 4 bases. The CDR3 extends over 13 amino acids. The CDR3 DNA is TGCAGCGCATCGGGACAGGGGGGAGAGACCCAGTACTTC. Translation: CSASGQGGETQYF.

V gene TRBV9 combines with J gene TRBJ1-2, with D hard to call. This CDR3 region has 16 residues. The V end lost 2 bases, the J end lost 6 bases, and 20 bases lay between the germline ends. CDR1 and CDR2 (germline): SGDLS, YYNGEE. The CDR3 here is CASSVGELVSRHGYTF. The CDR3 DNA is TGTGCCAGCAGCGTTGGGGAGTTGGTCTCTCGTCATGGCTACACCTTC.

V usage is TRBV27 and J usage is TRBJ2-1; 7 nucleotides agree with TRBD2. From germline, CDR1 is MNHEY and CDR2 SMNVEV (reference sequence). V was pared by 4 bases and J by 4 bases, with 16 bases of the junction left unmatched. This CDR3 spans 18 amino acids. The CDR3 sequence: CASSSIRSGTLSYNEQFF. The CDR3 nucleotides are TGTGCCAGCAGTTCTATCCGCAGCGGGACCCTATCTTACAATGAGCAGTTCTTC.

The chain employs TRBV6-6 and TRBJ1-2; possibly TRBD1 for D (6 bases). CDR3 length: 14 amino acids. Germline V gives CDR1 MNHNY, CDR2 SVGAGI (reference sequence). V was pared by 6 bases and J by 4 bases, with 15 bases between. The DNA of the CDR3 is TGTGCCAGCAGAACAGGACAGATTTTCTATGGCTACACCTTC. Translation: CASRTGQIFYGYTF.

The rearrangement links TRBV14 to TRBJ2-7, with TRBD1 matching over 8 bases. The V and J ends lost 4 bases and 4 bases, in that order; junction bases with no gene match: 9. Germline lookup yields CDR1 SGHDN and CDR2 FVKESK. CDR3 length: 15 amino acids. This CDR3 reads CASSRTGGVFYEQYF. In DNA, the CDR3 is TGTGCCAGCAGCCGAACAGGGGGTGTTTTTTACGAGCAGTACTTC.

This clone was recorded only once. The chain links TRBV6-6 to TRBJ1-5; TRBD1 is a possible D gene (6 bases). The CDR3 is 16 residues long. CDR1 and CDR2 (germline): MNHNY, SVGAGI (reference sequence). V lost 2 bases to trimming and J lost 3 bases, with 14 bases between them. The CDR3 nucleotides read TGTGCCAGCAGTTACCTTATACGACAGGTCAATCAGCCCCAGCATTTT. Encoded protein: CASSYLIRQVNQPQHF.

The table lists this clone with a few counts. V is TRBV2 and J is TRBJ1-5; D unclear. The V gene lost 6 bases and the J gene lost 0 bases, with 6 bases spanning the gap. Per germline, CDR1 SNHLY and CDR2 FYNNEI. This CDR3 spans 13 amino acids. Written as DNA, the CDR3 is TGTGCCAGCAGACAGAATAGCAATCAGCCCCAGCATTTT. Protein sequence: CASRQNSNQPQHF.

The chain joins TRBV2 to TRBJ2-7; D is perhaps TRBD1 (5 bases). The CDR3 is made up of 14 amino acids. V was trimmed by 10 bases and J by 0 bases, leaving 16 bases between them. CDR1 and CDR2 from the germline V gene are SNHLY and FYNNEI. DNA of the CDR3: TGTGCCACCTCGAGCCCCGACAGCTCCTACGAGCAGTACTTC. It encodes CATSSPDSSYEQYF.